A single sample is the source of the 17 T cell receptor beta chains below, sequenced in a study of memory CD4+ T cells and cytomegalovirus serostatus. Profiling relied on immunoSEQ multiplex PCR, and the TCRdb table lists in-frame clones only, not all of them. This sample has around 57,000 clones, with roughly 80% found just once. The sort gate was single viable CD3+CD4+CD8-CD45RO+ cells for memory CD4+ T cells. Sequencing was performed on memory CD4+ T cells from blood. These receptors originate from an adult in good health and CMV-seronegative. Some clones in this sample may be carry-over from other donors' samples.

The V gene is TRBV6-1, the J gene TRBJ2-7, with 7 bases matching TRBD1. The J segment lost 7 bases and the V segment lost 6 bases, leaving 9 bases of the junction unmatched. This CDR3 has 13 amino acids. Germline V lookup: CDR1 MNHNS, CDR2 SASEGT. CDR3 amino acids: CASRADRVGEQYF. The DNA for the CDR3 is TGTGCCAGCAGAGCAGACAGGGTTGGGGAGCAGTACTTC.

The genes are TRBV6-5 and TRBJ2-7; D not resolved. The length of the CDR3 is 15 residues. The germline CDR1 and CDR2 sequences are MNHEY and SVGAGI. V lost 2 bases and J lost 0, with 11 bases in between. CDR3 loop: CASSYGPPSSYEQYF. CDR3 DNA: TGTGCCAGCAGTTACGGGCCGCCGAGCTCCTACGAGCAGTACTTC.

This clone was found once. The genes are TRBV5-1 and TRBJ2-3; D unresolved. Trimming stripped 0 bases from V and 2 bases from J, with 7 bases between. Germline assignment: CDR1 SGHRS and CDR2 YFSETQ. This CDR3 is built from 14 residues. The CDR3: CASSLAGPTDTQYF. In DNA form, the CDR3 reads TGCGCCAGCAGCTTGGCCGGTCCCACAGATACGCAGTATTTT.

This chain uses TRBV27 with TRBJ2-7; D not certain. V lost 4 bases, J lost 6 bases, and 10 bases lay in between. The CDR3 length is 12 residues. CDR1 is MNHEY and CDR2 is SMNVEV in the germline V gene (reference sequence). CDR3 DNA: TGTGCCAGCAGTTCTTCTTATTCCGAGCAGTACTTC. This encodes CASSSSYSEQYF.

J is TRBJ2-3 and V is TRBV5-6, with D unresolved. Germline V lookup: CDR1 SGHDT, CDR2 YYEEEE. V lost 3 bases, J lost 3 bases, and 14 bases lay in between. The CDR3 contains 15 residues. CDR3 coding DNA: TGTGCCAGCAGCTCTAGTAGTGGCAGTACAGATACGCAGTATTTT. It encodes CASSSSSGSTDTQYF.

V is TRBV29-1 and J is TRBJ1-1; D unclear. The CDR3 is made up of 12 amino acids. Trimming stripped 0 bases from V and 7 bases from J, with 9 bases between. Germline CDR1 reads SQVTM; CDR2 reads ANQGSEA. CDR3 protein: CSVEDGKSEAFF. The CDR3, as DNA: TGCAGCGTTGAAGATGGCAAAAGTGAAGCTTTCTTT.

J is TRBJ2-4 and V is TRBV28; D is undetermined. Trimming took 2 bases from V and 1 from J, leaving 9 bases between them. From germline, CDR1 is MDHEN and CDR2 SYDVKM. The CDR3 length is 15 residues. The CDR3 loop is CASSLPMGAKNIQYF. DNA of the CDR3: TGTGCCAGCAGTTTACCCATGGGGGCCAAAAACATTCAGTACTTC.

This chain joins TRBV5-5 and TRBJ2-5, with 12 positions matching TRBD1. This CDR3 region has 16 residues. V lost 4 bases and J lost 5; bases outside the gene matches: 9. The germline V gene encodes CDR1 SGHKS and CDR2 YYEKEE (reference sequence). CDR3 DNA sequence: TGTGCCAGCAGCCGGGCCGGGACAGGGGGCCGGGAGACCCAGTACTTC. It yields the protein CASSRAGTGGRETQYF.

The genes are TRBV6-6 and TRBJ1-1; D is possibly TRBD1 (6 bases). The ends were cut back, 3 bases at V and 5 bases at J, with 13 bases in the middle. The length of the CDR3 is 14 residues. Germline CDR1 and CDR2: MNHNY and SVGAGI (reference sequence). As DNA, the CDR3 is TGTGCCAGCAGTTATGGGCAGGGGAGGACTGAAGCTTTCTTT. Translating it yields CASSYGQGRTEAFF.

The J gene is TRBJ1-1, the V gene TRBV5-1; unclear D gene. This CDR3 spans 13 amino acids. CDR1 and CDR2 (germline): SGHRS, YFSETQ. V was clipped by 2 bases and J by 5 bases, with 10 bases between them. Here the CDR3 reads CASSLNPHTEAFF. The DNA of the CDR3 is TGCGCCAGCAGCTTAAACCCCCATACTGAAGCTTTCTTT.

V usage is TRBV2 and J usage is TRBJ2-1, with D possibly TRBD1 on 6 matching bases. The CDR3 runs to 11 residues. CDR1 and CDR2 (germline): SNHLY, FYNNEI. V lost 8 bases and J lost 4, with 6 bases in between. This chain's CDR3 is CASGQYNEQFF. CDR3 in DNA: TGTGCCAGCGGACAGTACAATGAGCAGTTCTTC.

V is TRBV29-1 and J is TRBJ1-4; 10 bases map to TRBD1. Trimming cost V 6 bases and J 7 bases; bases outside gene matches: 5. Germline values: CDR1 SQVTM, CDR2 ANQGSEA. This CDR3 is 13 amino acids long. The CDR3 region has the DNA TGCAGCGTGGCCAGGACAGGGGGTGAAAAACTGTTTTTT. This encodes CSVARTGGEKLFF.

The chain is built from TRBV28 and TRBJ2-7; D gene uncertain. CDR1 is MDHEN and CDR2 is SYDVKM in the germline V gene. CDR3 size: 12 residues. Trimming took 5 bases from V and 4 from J, leaving 9 bases between them. CDR3 DNA sequence: TGTGCCAGCAGTCTGACCCTTTACGAGCAGTACTTC. This codes for CASSLTLYEQYF.

The rearrangement links TRBV6-5 to TRBJ2-1; 7 positions match TRBD1. Germline CDR1 reads MNHEY; CDR2 reads SVGAGI. The CDR3 runs to 15 residues. The junction had 6 bases not matched to a gene; V was cut back by 4 bases and J by 3 bases. This CDR3 reads CASSSGQVIYNEQFF. DNA for the CDR3: TGTGCCAGCAGTTCCGGACAGGTCATCTACAATGAGCAGTTCTTC.

The chain links TRBV5-1 to TRBJ2-7; TRBD1 aligns across 9 bases. J lost 1 base, V lost 4 bases, and 6 bases had no gene match. Germline V gene sequence: CDR1 SGHRS, CDR2 YFSETQ. The CDR3 consists of 15 residues. The CDR3 here is CASSPDRGGSYEQYF. Written as DNA, the CDR3 is TGCGCCAGCAGCCCTGACAGGGGGGGTTCCTACGAGCAGTACTTC.

The chain uses TRBV29-1 and TRBJ1-2, with D unresolved. CDR1 is SQVTM and CDR2 is ANQGSEA in the germline V gene. The CDR3 consists of 11 residues. Trimming left V 4 bases short and J 10 bases short, with 13 bases between. The CDR3 DNA reads as TGCAGCGTTGGTGACGGCCGTGACTACACCTTC. Protein: CSVGDGRDYTF.

The genes are TRBV30 and TRBJ1-1, with 7 bases lining up with TRBD1. Germline V gene sequence: CDR1 GTSNPN, CDR2 SVGIG (reference sequence). After removal of 2 bases from V and 1 base from J, the junction contained 1 base not matched to a gene. The CDR3 has 13 amino acids. CDR3 nucleotide sequence: TGTGCCTGGAGTCGACAGGGGAACACTGAAGCTTTCTTT. Its translation: CAWSRQGNTEAFF.